These 9 T cell receptor beta chains were sequenced from one sample in a study of blood T cell repertoires in COVID-19. Produced via immunoSEQ multiplex PCR; TCRdb's table is partial and in-frame only. This sample yields a few hundred thousand clones, of which approximately 90% are seen a single time; 0.7% to 0.85% belongs to the top ten. The material sequenced was peripheral blood. Receptors were obtained from a man aged 18 to 30 with COVID-19, enrolled during active disease.

V usage is TRBV27 and J usage is TRBJ2-3, with TRBD2 identical over 8 bases. Germline CDR1 is MNHEY and CDR2 is SMNVEV (reference sequence). This CDR3 has 15 amino acids. V was clipped by 2 bases and J by 8 bases; unmatched bases: 9. CDR3: CASSLRSSGVSTQYF. In DNA form, the CDR3 reads TGTGCCAGCAGTTTACGTAGTAGCGGGGTGTCTACGCAGTATTTT.

The V gene is TRBV11-2, the J gene TRBJ1-5, with D possibly TRBD1 on 6 matching bases. The CDR3 runs to 15 residues. Germline V gene sequence: CDR1 SGHAT, CDR2 FQNNGV. V was clipped by 5 bases and J by 7 bases, with 18 bases between them. CDR3 loop: CASSQSGGADQPQHF. The CDR3 nucleotides are TGTGCCAGCAGCCAGAGTGGGGGGGCAGACCAGCCCCAGCATTTT.

The chain joins TRBV7-8 to TRBJ2-3; D is perhaps TRBD1 (6 bases). Trimming cost V 7 bases and J 0 bases, with 14 bases left between them. Germline values: CDR1 SGHVS, CDR2 FQNEAQ. The CDR3 is made up of 15 amino acids. In DNA form, the CDR3 reads TGTGCCAGCACCCAGGGACAAGCTAGCACAGATACGCAGTATTTT. Protein product: CASTQGQASTDTQYF.

The chain carries TRBV5-4 and TRBJ2-2; TRBD1 might be the D (5 bases). Germline-derived CDR1 and CDR2 are SGHNT and YYREEE (reference sequence). Trimming left V 2 bases short and J 6 bases short, with 8 bases between. The CDR3 length is 13 residues. CDR3 nucleotide sequence: TGTGCCAGCAGCTTAGTAGGGGCCGGGGAGCTGTTTTTT. Its translation is CASSLVGAGELFF.

The chain is built from TRBV19 and TRBJ1-1; no reliable D call. V lost 6 bases and J lost 11, with 13 bases in between. The CDR3 covers 11 residues. Per germline, CDR1 LNHDA and CDR2 SQIVND (reference sequence). The CDR3 region is CASSGEPWAFF. CDR3 sequence (DNA): TGTGCCAGTAGCGGGGAGCCCTGGGCTTTCTTT.

In its sample, this clone was seen once. This chain uses TRBV10-2 with TRBJ2-1, with 8 bases that match TRBD1. Per the germline V gene, CDR1 is WSHSY and CDR2 is SAAADI. With V trimmed by 6 bases and J by 8 bases, 9 bases remained unmatched. This CDR3 has 14 residues. CDR3 DNA sequence: TGCGCCAGCAGCCCCGGGACAGGTTCTTATGAGCAGTTCTTC. It yields the protein CASSPGTGSYEQFF.

This rearrangement joins TRBV7-2 to TRBJ2-3; D perhaps matches TRBD2 (6 bases). Germline CDR1 and CDR2: SGHTA and FQGNSA. This CDR3 contains 14 residues. V lost 5 bases to trimming and J lost 0 bases, with 9 bases between them. CDR3 protein: CASSHTSSTDTQYF. Here the CDR3 DNA reads TGTGCCAGCAGCCATACTAGCAGCACAGATACGCAGTATTTT.

The chain carries TRBV4-1 and TRBJ1-6; no clear D gene. Deletions cut 0 bases from V and 12 bases from J, with 9 bases between. CDR3 length: 13 residues. Germline assignment: CDR1 MGHRA and CDR2 YSYEKL. The CDR3 sequence: CASSQEIRRPLHF. Here the CDR3 DNA reads TGCGCCAGCAGCCAAGAAATACGGAGACCCCTCCACTTT.

V is TRBV3-1 (or the pseudogene TRBV3-2) and J is TRBJ2-1, with 8 bases that match TRBD2. This CDR3 contains 17 residues. The germline gives CDR1 LGHDT, CDR2 YNNKEL (reference sequence). With 5 bases clipped from V and 0 bases from J, the junction kept 9 bases outside the gene matches. CDR3 residues: CASSYTSGRSSYNEQFF. DNA of the CDR3: TGTGCCAGCAGCTATACTAGCGGTCGCAGCTCCTACAATGAGCAGTTCTTC.